This T cell receptor (beta chain) was obtained from a study of a mutant IDH1 vaccine in newly diagnosed glioma. As for the study in general: Beginning 4-6 weeks after radiotherapy alone, or with temozolomide cycles, vaccination took place. Former treatment meant radiotherapy, temozolomide, or both; the majority had gotten both. Of treated patients, about 60% were men and about 40% women, averaging 40.4 years.

For this clone: Its target is not known.

Assay: immunoSEQ multiplex PCR; the TCRdb copy retains only in-frame clones and omits some. The table includes tens of thousands of clones, around 80% detected once. The ends lost 6 bases at V and 5 bases at J; junction bases unmatched: 9. CDR3 length: 14 residues. Germline values: CDR1 MNHEY, CDR2 SMNVEV (reference sequence). Time point denoted: week 35, safety follow-up. In every dose of vaccine, 300 ug of mutant IDH1 20-mer peptide was given alongside topical imiquimod. Points from the study as a whole: Pseudoprogression seemed unlinked to shifts in top peripheral T cell clonotypes.

Sequencing used PBMCs, obtained from a glioma patient whose treatment included an IDH1 peptide vaccine. V is TRBV27 and J is TRBJ2-7; TRBD1 agrees at 8 bases. The sequence was collected from a woman younger than 35 with glioma. In nucleotides, the CDR3 is TGTGCCAGCAGCCTTGGGACAGGAAGGCACGAGCAGTACTTC. Protein sequence: CASSLGTGRHEQYF.